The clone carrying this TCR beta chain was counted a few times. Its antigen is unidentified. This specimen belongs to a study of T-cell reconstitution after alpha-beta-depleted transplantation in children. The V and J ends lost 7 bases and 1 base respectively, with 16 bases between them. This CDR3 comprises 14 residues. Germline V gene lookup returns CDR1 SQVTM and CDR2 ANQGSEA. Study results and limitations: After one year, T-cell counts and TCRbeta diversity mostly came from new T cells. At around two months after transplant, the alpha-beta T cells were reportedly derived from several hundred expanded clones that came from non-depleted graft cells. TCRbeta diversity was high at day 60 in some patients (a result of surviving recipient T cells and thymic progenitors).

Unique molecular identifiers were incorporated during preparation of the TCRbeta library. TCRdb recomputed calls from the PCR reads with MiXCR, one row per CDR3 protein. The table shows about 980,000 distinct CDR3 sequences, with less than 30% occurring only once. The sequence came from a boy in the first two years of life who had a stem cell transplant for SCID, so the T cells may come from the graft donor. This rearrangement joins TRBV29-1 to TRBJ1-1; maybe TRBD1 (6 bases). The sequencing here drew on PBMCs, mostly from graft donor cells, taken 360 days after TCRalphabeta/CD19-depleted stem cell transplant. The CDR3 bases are TGCAGCGCGTTCCTTGGGGGCAAGAACACTGAAGCTTTCTTT. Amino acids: CSAFLGGKNTEAFF. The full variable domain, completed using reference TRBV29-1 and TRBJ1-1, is SAVISQKPSRDICQRGTSLTIQCQVDSQVTMMFWYRQQPGQSLTLIATANQGSEATYESGFVIDKFPISRPNLTFSTLTVSNMSPEDSSIYLCSAFLGGKNTEAFFGQGTRLTVV.